Below, one T cell receptor beta chain is given with its context. As yet, its antigen is unknown. The sample comes from a study of cytomegalovirus exposure and HLA in healthy donors. General study findings and limits: Association with HLA alleles at 0.05 false discovery rate was found for around 17,000 TCR beta sequences in a later analysis. Some TCR beta chains (roughly 150 of them) were listed as cytomegalovirus-associated.

Germline CDR1 reads SGHDT; CDR2 reads YYEEEE. The CDR3 sequence is 16 residues long. With V trimmed by 5 bases and J by 4 bases, 14 bases remained unmatched. PCR employed 60 Vbeta and 13 Jbeta primers. TCRdb keeps only in-frame clones here, not all; method: immunoSEQ multiplex PCR. The sample shows about 140,000 clones, roughly 80% of them seen only once. Sequenced: PBMCs. The chain couples TRBV5-6 to TRBJ1-2; 7 bases line up with TRBD1. This receptor was obtained from a female donor in good health and CMV-seronegative. This CDR3 reads CASRGTGGTALYGYTF. The CDR3 DNA reads TGTGCCAGCAGGGGAACCGGAGGGACAGCCCTCTATGGCTACACCTTC.